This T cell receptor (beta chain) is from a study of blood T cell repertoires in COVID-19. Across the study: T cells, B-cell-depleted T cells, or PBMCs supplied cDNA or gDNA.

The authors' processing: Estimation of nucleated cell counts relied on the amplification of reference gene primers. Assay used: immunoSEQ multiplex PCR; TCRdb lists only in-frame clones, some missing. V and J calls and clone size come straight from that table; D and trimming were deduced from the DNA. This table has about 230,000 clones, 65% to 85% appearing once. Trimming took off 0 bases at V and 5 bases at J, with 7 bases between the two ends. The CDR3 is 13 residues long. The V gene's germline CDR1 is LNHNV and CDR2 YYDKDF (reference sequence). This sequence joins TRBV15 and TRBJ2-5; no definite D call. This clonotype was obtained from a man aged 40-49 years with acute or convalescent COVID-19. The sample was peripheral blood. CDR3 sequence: CATSRDRQETQYF. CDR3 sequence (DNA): TGTGCCACCAGCAGAGACAGGCAGGAGACCCAGTACTTC.